These 3 T cell receptor beta chains came from one sample sequenced in a study of blood T cell repertoires in COVID-19. Assay: immunoSEQ multiplex PCR; the TCRdb copy retains only in-frame clones and omits some. The data contain about 83,000 clones, around 87% of them singletons. Sequencing used peripheral blood. The receptors derive from a man older than 75 with active or convalescent COVID-19.

The chain is built from TRBV5-1 and TRBJ2-3; D perhaps matches TRBD2 (6 bases). The germline CDR1 and CDR2 sequences are SGHRS and YFSETQ. V was trimmed by 1 base and J by 0 bases, leaving 9 bases between them. The length of the CDR3 is 15 residues. The CDR3 loop reads CASSLLAASTDTQYF. DNA of the CDR3: TGCGCCAGCAGCTTGTTAGCGGCGAGCACAGATACGCAGTATTTT. Full variable domain (rest looked up from reference TRBV5-1 and TRBJ2-3): KAGVTQTPRYLIKTRGQQVTLSCSPISGHRSVSWYQQTPGQGLQFLFEYFSETQRNKGNFPGRFSGRQFSNSRSEMNVSTLELGDSALYLCASSLLAASTDTQYFGPGTRLTVL.

The J gene is TRBJ1-1, the V gene TRBV7-2; D remains unclear. Germline V gene sequence: CDR1 SGHTA, CDR2 FQGNSA. Deletions cut 5 bases from V and 7 bases from J, with 14 bases between. CDR3 length equals 13 residues. The chain's CDR3 is CASSAPETREAFF. The CDR3 DNA reads TGTGCCAGCAGCGCACCCGAGACACGTGAAGCTTTCTTT.

This chain joins TRBV9 and TRBJ2-5, with D possibly matching TRBD2 (7 bases). Germline V gene data show CDR1 as SGDLS and CDR2 as YYNGEE. This CDR3 region has 15 residues. The V gene lost 0 bases and the J gene lost 5 bases, with 14 bases spanning the gap. The CDR3 loop is CASSVGPGEGETQYF. The CDR3 nucleotides read TGTGCCAGCAGCGTAGGGCCAGGGGAGGGGGAGACCCAGTACTTC.